This T cell receptor beta chain was identified during a study of tumor-infiltrating lymphocytes in primary liver carcinoma. Turning to the study itself: These patients were men and women whose ages were 30 to 69 years.

Extraction of RNA together with DNA used about 17-34 mg of unsorted bulk tissue. Every patient in the cohort had a primary liver carcinoma. That carcinoma was treated by surgical resection. For each tumor, five separate regions were sampled. On this clonotype itself: As yet, its antigen is unknown. Mismatch with germline at one junction end may stem from a read error.

The CDR3 contains 17 residues. Germline assignment: CDR1 SGHVS and CDR2 FQNEAQ. Using a constant-region primer together with ProtoScript II reverse transcriptase, TCR beta cDNA was made from around 0.55 ug of total RNA. Library construction for TCR beta comprised three nested multiplex PCR rounds performed with slightly modified ARM-PCR. Two initial PCR rounds of ten to eleven cycles each paired TRBV1-TRBV30 forward primers with a C-beta reverse primer. TCRdb used MiXCR to reprocess the multiplex PCR reads, holding one entry per CDR3 protein. The repertoire includes 40,000 to 60,000 distinct CDR3 sequences, approximately 70% of them detected once, and 25% to 35% sits in the top ten. Study-level results: Paired tumor-adjacent and tumor-blood samples overlapped less than tumor region pairs did.

The sample comprised liver tumor tissue from sampling region 5. Subset: tumor region T5, tumor centre. The TCR sequence derives from a man in his forties with primary liver carcinoma and hepatitis B virus infection. This chain uses TRBV7-8 with TRBJ2-1; maybe TRBD2 (5 bases). CDR3 sequence reads: CVSSLDGAGSSYIEQFF. The CDR3 DNA reads TGTGTCAGCAGCTTGGACGGAGCTGGGAGCTCCTACATTGAGCAGTTCTTC. Complete variable domain (other parts from reference TRBV7-8 and TRBJ2-1): GAGVSQSPRYKVAKRGQDVALRCDPISGHVSLFWYQQALGQGPEFLTYFQNEAQLDKSGLPSDRFFAERPEGSVSTLKIQRTQQEDSAVYLCVSSLDGAGSSYIEQFFGPGTRLTVL.